This record concerns one TCR beta chain sequence. Its specificity is unknown. Donors had nominal health at sampling but likely had unrecorded immune exposures. PCR primers comprised 60 Vbeta and 13 Jbeta primers. TCRdb's table, derived via immunoSEQ multiplex PCR, lists solely in-frame clones and lacks some. The table records 90,000 to 100,000 clones, around four fifths of them present only once. The entry originates in a study of cytomegalovirus exposure and HLA in healthy donors. Study-level information: Among about 179 million T cells, an earlier analysis found 117 million unique TCR beta sequences.

General study points: According to reports, the classifier identified cytomegalovirus status with high specificity and sensitivity.

Germline CDR1 is GTSNPN and CDR2 is SVGIG (reference sequence). This CDR3 comprises 13 residues. Between the trimmed V and J ends, which lost 3 bases and 5 bases, there was a span of 14 bases. The chain recombines TRBV30 with TRBJ2-7; perhaps TRBD2 as D (6 bases). Sequences were obtained from PBMCs. The sequence was collected from a woman aged 40 to 50 in good health and CMV-seronegative. Here the CDR3 DNA reads TGTGCCTGGAGCGATCAGGACTACCACGAGCAGTACTTC. Translation gives CAWSDQDYHEQYF.